The T cell receptor beta chain under discussion was sequenced for a study of T cell responses to AZD1222 COVID-19 vaccine. General study points: Compared with day 0, the breadth and depth of the Spike-specific TCR repertoire rose significantly after two doses of AZD1222. There were vaccine-associated CD4 TCRs across spike, dominant at 160-218 and 743-854.

Assay: immunoSEQ multiplex PCR; the TCRdb copy retains only in-frame clones and omits some. The repertoire consists of roughly 70,000 clones, with about 85% occurring once and the leading ten covering around 21%. With respect to this clone: Its specificity is unknown.

This receptor was obtained from an adult in good health. The sequences come from peripheral blood, collected on day 0 of AZD1222 vaccination.

The CDR3 region is CASSRDPGSYNSPLHF. Here the CDR3 DNA reads TGTGCCAGCAGCCGAGATCCAGGGAGTTATAATTCACCCCTCCACTTT. The chain links TRBV7-6 to TRBJ1-6; tentatively, D is TRBD1 (5 bases). The germline V gene has CDR1 SGHVS and CDR2 FNYEAQ. Deletions cut 5 bases from V and 4 bases from J, with 15 bases between. CDR3 length: 16 amino acids.